This T cell receptor beta chain was sequenced during a study of blood T cell repertoires in COVID-19. The method was immunoSEQ multiplex PCR; TCRdb's version includes in-frame clones alone and lacks a portion of them. The table lists some 200,000 clones, just under 90% of them singletons. The CDR3 has 17 residues. The V segment lost 4 bases and the J segment 4 bases; nucleotides outside the gene matches: 12. Per germline, CDR1 SGHVS and CDR2 FNYEAQ. This TCR was recovered from a woman aged 18 to 35 who had recovered from COVID-19. The material sequenced was peripheral blood. The genes are TRBV7-6 and TRBJ2-2; 7 nucleotides align to TRBD1. The CDR3 DNA sequence: TGTGCCAGCAGCTCCGATCCTACCACAGGGGCCACCGGGGAGCTGTTTTTT. The encoded protein is CASSSDPTTGATGELFF.